A selection of T cell receptor beta chains follows, all from one sample in a study of blood T cells in healthy people across ages. MiXCR, run by TCRdb on the 5' RACE reads, gives a single entry per CDR3 protein. This sample has about 1.4 million distinct CDR3 sequences; 59% occur once, and the top ten carry more than 6%. Source material: blood. These receptors all come from a man aged 18 to 29 in good health. The CDR3 runs from the conserved cysteine through the conserved F or W. D genes are given only for firm matches. Clone size is not always given. Where it is, it says once, few, many or a class for expanded clones.

>TRBV28|TRBJ2-7|NA|few
TGTGCCAGCAGAAGGACGGCCTTATACGAGCAGTACTTC
CASRRTALYEQYF
>TRBV5-1|TRBJ2-2|TRBD1|NA
TGCGCCAGCAGCACCGGACAGGGATACACCGGGGAGCTGTTTTTT
CASSTGQGYTGELFF
>TRBV7-8|TRBJ2-3|TRBD1|NA
TGTGCCAGCAGCTTCGTCCAGGGGGCAAAAGATACGCAGTATTTT
CASSFVQGAKDTQYF
>TRBV4-1|TRBJ2-7|TRBD1|NA
TGCGCCAGCCACAGGACAGGCCTGAGCTCCTACGAGCAGTACTTC
CASHRTGLSSYEQYF
>TRBV29-1|TRBJ1-5|NA|few
TGCAGCGTAAGGGACACTTATAGCAATCAGCCCCAGCATTTT
CSVRDTYSNQPQHF
>TRBV6-5|TRBJ2-3|NA|NA
TGTGCCAGCGCGTCCCTACCTGGCACAGATACGCAGTATTTT
CASASLPGTDTQYF
>TRBV5-1|TRBJ2-7|TRBD2|NA
TGCGCCAGCAGCTCTAGCGGGCCCACCTACGAGCAGTACTTC
CASSSSGPTYEQYF
>TRBV6-6|TRBJ2-5|NA|NA
TGTGCCAGCAGTTACTCGAGATCCCCCGAGGAGACCCAGTACTTC
CASSYSRSPEETQYF
>TRBV11-2|TRBJ2-5|TRBD2|NA
TGTGCCAGCAGTTCTTCTTTGCTAGCGGGAGGCGGTGAGACCCAGTACTTC
CASSSSLLAGGGETQYF
>TRBV11-3|TRBJ2-1|TRBD2|few
TGTGCCAGCAGCTCGCTGGCGGGAGTAGTAAACGAGCAGTTCTTC
CASSSLAGVVNEQFF
>TRBV29-1|TRBJ1-1|NA|few
TGCAGCGTTGGTTATGGAGAGATGAACACTGAAGCTTTCTTT
CSVGYGEMNTEAFF
>TRBV20-1|TRBJ2-5|NA|NA
TGCAGTGGTGGCTGGGGGACGGTGTACCAAGAGACCCAGTACTTC
CSGGWGTVYQETQYF
>TRBV29-1|TRBJ2-6|NA|NA
TGCAGCGCTCTCTTTGGGGGGGGCTCTGGGGCCAGCGTCCTGACTTTC
CSALFGGGSGASVLTF
>TRBV6-5|TRBJ2-2|TRBD2|NA
TGTGCCAGCAGAAGGTCCGGGGGGGCCGGGGAGCTGTTTTTT
CASRRSGGAGELFF
>TRBV21-1|TRBJ2-2|NA|NA
TGTGCCAGCAGCAAAGCGGACGAAAAGAACACCGGGGAGCTGTTTTTT
CASSKADEKNTGELFF
>TRBV7-7|TRBJ2-5|TRBD2|NA
TGTGCTAGCAGCTGGGGGGGAGCGGCCCAAGAGACCCAGTACTTC
CASSWGGAAQETQYF
>TRBV29-1|TRBJ2-1|NA|NA
TGCAGCGCTGGCGGGGTAATTGAGCAGTTCTTC
CSAGGVIEQFF
>TRBV20-1|TRBJ2-7|NA|few
TGCAGTGGAGGACCCGGCTACGAGCAGTACTTC
CSGGPGYEQYF
>TRBV28|TRBJ1-2|TRBD1|NA
TGTGCCAGCGGCCGGGACAGGGGATTAGGCTACACCTTC
CASGRDRGLGYTF
>TRBV7-6|TRBJ2-4|NA|NA
TGTGCCAGCAGCTCGCAGACAGGCCTAAACATTCAGTACTTC
CASSSQTGLNIQYF
>TRBV20-1|TRBJ2-3|TRBD2|NA
TGCAGTGCTAGAGCCCGGGGGCCTAGCGGGGGAACAGATACGCAGTATTTT
CSARARGPSGGTDTQYF
>TRBV20-1|TRBJ2-3|NA|NA
TGCAGTGCTAGAGATTCGCGGGGAGGCACAGATACGCAGTATTTT
CSARDSRGGTDTQYF
>TRBV6-2/TRBV6-3|TRBJ2-3|TRBD2|NA
TGTGCCAGCAGTTCCTGGACTAGCGGGGGGGCCGGCACAGATACGCAGTATTTT
CASSSWTSGGAGTDTQYF
>TRBV3-1|TRBJ2-3|TRBD1|few
TGTGCCAGCAGACAGGGGACCACAGATACGCAGTATTTT
CASRQGTTDTQYF
>TRBV7-9|TRBJ2-3|TRBD2|few
TGTGCCAGCAGCTTAGAAGCGGGGGGCCTCCTCACAGATACGCAGTATTTT
CASSLEAGGLLTDTQYF
>TRBV10-3|TRBJ1-2|TRBD1|few
TGTGCCATCAGTGTCCGGGACAGGGAAGGTGGCTACACCTTC
CAISVRDREGGYTF
>TRBV20-1|TRBJ2-2|TRBD2|NA
TGCAGTGTTAGGTCGGGGGGTTACACCGGGGAGCTGTTTTTT
CSVRSGGYTGELFF
>TRBV7-9|TRBJ1-6|NA|NA
TGTGCCAGCAGCCTCCCGGGGGGGGAGGATTCACCCCTCCACTTT
CASSLPGGEDSPLHF
>TRBV2|TRBJ1-1|NA|NA
TGTGCCAGCAGTCACAAGACAGAGTCGAACACTGAAGCTTTCTTT
CASSHKTESNTEAFF
>TRBV3-1|TRBJ1-4|NA|NA
TGTGCCAGCAGCTACCAGCCTGCAACTAATGAAAAACTGTTTTTT
CASSYQPATNEKLFF
>TRBV29-1|TRBJ1-2|NA|NA
TGCAGCGTCCCGACAGTAGTCTATGGCTACACCTTC
CSVPTVVYGYTF
>TRBV5-1|TRBJ1-1|NA|NA
TGCGCCAGCAGGTCCCAGGGGCCAACTGAAGCTTTCTTT
CASRSQGPTEAFF
>TRBV7-9|TRBJ2-1|NA|NA
TGTGCCAGCACTGACGCGAGCTCCTACAATGAGCAGTTCTTC
CASTDASSYNEQFF
>TRBV2|TRBJ1-1|NA|few
TGTGCCAGCAGTGTAAGGACAGTCAGGAACACTGAAGCTTTCTTT
CASSVRTVRNTEAFF
>TRBV4-1|TRBJ2-7|NA|NA
TGCGCCAGCAGCCAAGCGGGAGTCCCCTCCGAGCAGTACTTC
CASSQAGVPSEQYF
>TRBV7-9|TRBJ2-1|NA|NA
TGTGCCAGCAGCTCCCGGCGGATTGAGCAGTTCTTC
CASSSRRIEQFF
>TRBV10-3|TRBJ1-5|NA|NA
TGTGCCAATGAAGCCCCGGGACGGGGAAAGCAGCCCCAGCATTTT
CANEAPGRGKQPQHF
>TRBV6-6|TRBJ2-3|TRBD1|few
TGTGCCAGCAGTTCCAGGGACAGGGGAACAGATACGCAGTATTTT
CASSSRDRGTDTQYF
>TRBV6-5|TRBJ2-7|NA|NA
TGTGCCAGCAGTTACGGATGGTCCTACGAGCAGTACTTC
CASSYGWSYEQYF
>TRBV29-1|TRBJ2-1|TRBD1|NA
TGCAGCGCTCCTAGGGACAGCCGACTCACTGAGCAGTTCTTC
CSAPRDSRLTEQFF
>TRBV20-1|TRBJ2-7|NA|once
TGCAGTGCTAGAGATCTCGGCAGGGACCTCTACGAGCAGTACTTC
CSARDLGRDLYEQYF
>TRBV10-1|TRBJ2-1|TRBD2|few
TGCGCCAGCAGTGCGAGACGGACTAGCGGGGTCAATGAGCAGTTCTTC
CASSARRTSGVNEQFF
>TRBV12-3/TRBV12-4|TRBJ1-1|TRBD1|few
TGTGCCAGCAGTCTCCGGGACAGAATGAACACTGAAGCTTTCTTT
CASSLRDRMNTEAFF
>TRBV6-2/TRBV6-3|TRBJ2-7|NA|NA
TGTGCCAGCTGCGACGGGGACAATACCCGGGAGCAGTACTTC
CASCDGDNTREQYF
>TRBV5-4|TRBJ2-1|TRBD1|NA
TGTGCCAGCAGCTTGATGGACAGGGGACTTTACAATGAGCAGTTCTTC
CASSLMDRGLYNEQFF
>TRBV6-2/TRBV6-3|TRBJ2-2|NA|few
TGTGCCAGCAGTCCACATGGCGCGAACACCGGGGAGCTGTTTTTT
CASSPHGANTGELFF
>TRBV20-1|TRBJ2-3|TRBD1|once
TGCAGTGCTCCCAAGGCCTGGGGACAGGACACAGATACGCAGTATTTT
CSAPKAWGQDTDTQYF
>TRBV7-9|TRBJ2-1|NA|NA
TGTGCCAGCAGCTTAGCGAACAGGGAACATGAGCAGTTCTTC
CASSLANREHEQFF
>TRBV12-3/TRBV12-4|TRBJ2-7|TRBD2|once
TGTGCCAGCAGTTCGCCCTTTCCCACTAGCGGGCGACCCTACGAGCAGTACTTC
CASSSPFPTSGRPYEQYF
>TRBV7-9|TRBJ2-1|TRBD2|NA
TGTGCCAGCAGCTTAGGTCGGGGGACTAAGTCTCAAAATGAGCAGTTCTTC
CASSLGRGTKSQNEQFF
>TRBV29-1|TRBJ2-3|NA|NA
TGCAGCGTCCCCCCCACGTCTCCGGATGGAGAGGATACGCAGTATTTT
CSVPPTSPDGEDTQYF
>TRBV20-1|TRBJ2-5|NA|NA
TGCAGTGCCCTCACTAGGGAGACCCAGTACTTC
CSALTRETQYF
>TRBV4-1|TRBJ1-5|NA|NA
TGCGCCAGCAGCCAACCGGGACAACGACAGCCCCAGCATTTT
CASSQPGQRQPQHF
>TRBV5-6|TRBJ2-7|NA|NA
TGTGCCAGCAGCGTCCCGGGACTGGGCTACGAGCAGTACTTC
CASSVPGLGYEQYF